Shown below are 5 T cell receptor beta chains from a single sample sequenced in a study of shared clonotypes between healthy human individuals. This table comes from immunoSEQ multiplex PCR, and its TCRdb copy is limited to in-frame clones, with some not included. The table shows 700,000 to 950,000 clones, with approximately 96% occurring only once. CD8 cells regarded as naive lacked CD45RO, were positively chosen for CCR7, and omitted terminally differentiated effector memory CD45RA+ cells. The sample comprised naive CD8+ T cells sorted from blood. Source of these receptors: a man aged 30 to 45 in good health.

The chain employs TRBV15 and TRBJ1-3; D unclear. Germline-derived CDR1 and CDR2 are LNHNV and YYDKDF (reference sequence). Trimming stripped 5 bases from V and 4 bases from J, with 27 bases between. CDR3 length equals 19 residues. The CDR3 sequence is CATSRGPILAAVGGNTIYF. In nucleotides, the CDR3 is TGTGCCACCAGCCGTGGGCCCATCTTGGCAGCGGTCGGAGGAAACACCATATATTTT.

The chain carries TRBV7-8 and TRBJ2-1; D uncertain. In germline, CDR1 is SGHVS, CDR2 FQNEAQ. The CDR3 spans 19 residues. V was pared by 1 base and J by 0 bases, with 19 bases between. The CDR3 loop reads CASSLGHWAQSGSYNEQFF. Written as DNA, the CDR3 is TGTGCCAGCAGCTTAGGGCACTGGGCCCAAAGTGGCTCCTACAATGAGCAGTTCTTC.

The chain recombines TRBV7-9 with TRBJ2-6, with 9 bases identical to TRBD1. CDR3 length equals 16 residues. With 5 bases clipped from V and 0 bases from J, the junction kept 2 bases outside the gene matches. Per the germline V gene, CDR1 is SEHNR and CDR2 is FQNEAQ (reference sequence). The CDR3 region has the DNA TGTGCCAGCAGCGGACAGGGGAGCTCTGGGGCCAACGTCCTGACTTTC. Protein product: CASSGQGSSGANVLTF.

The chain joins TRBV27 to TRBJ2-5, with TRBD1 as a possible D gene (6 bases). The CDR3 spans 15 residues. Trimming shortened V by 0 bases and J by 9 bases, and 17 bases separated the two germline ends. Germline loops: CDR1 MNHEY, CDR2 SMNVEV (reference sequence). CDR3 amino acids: CASSLSLGAGAAQYF. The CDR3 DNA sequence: TGTGCCAGCAGTTTATCCTTGGGGGCAGGGGCGGCCCAGTACTTC.

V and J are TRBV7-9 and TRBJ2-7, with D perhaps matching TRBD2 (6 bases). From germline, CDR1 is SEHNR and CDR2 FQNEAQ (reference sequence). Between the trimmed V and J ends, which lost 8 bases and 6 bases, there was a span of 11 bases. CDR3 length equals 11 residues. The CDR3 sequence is CASGTSGEQYF. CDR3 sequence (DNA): TGTGCCAGCGGGACTTCTGGCGAGCAGTACTTC.